This T cell receptor (beta chain) was recorded in a study of T-cell reconstitution after alpha-beta-depleted transplantation in children. Whole-study findings and limits: The origin of alpha-beta T cells about two months after transplant was reportedly several hundred expanded graft clones. Recipient T cells and thymic progenitors that survived were the source of the high TCRbeta diversity seen at day 60 in some patients. It was newly produced T cells that mostly accounted for T-cell counts and diversity one year after transplant.

Unique molecular identifiers were incorporated into the prepared TCRbeta library. TCRdb reanalysed the PCR reads using MiXCR and keeps one entry per CDR3 protein. The sample lists around 800,000 distinct CDR3 sequences, 15% to 20% seen once, with around 4.5% in the top ten. Germline V gene data show CDR1 as SNHLY and CDR2 as FYNNEI. The CDR3 runs 15 residues. Trimming removed 2 bases from V and 6 bases from J, with 15 bases in between. On this clonotype: Its antigen is not known.

This receptor was identified in a male patient aged 10 to 17 who had a stem cell transplant for acute lymphoblastic leukemia, so the T cells may come from the graft donor. The sequencing used PBMCs, mostly from graft donor cells, collected 360 days after TCRalphabeta/CD19-depleted stem cell transplant. This chain joins TRBV2 and TRBJ2-3; maybe TRBD2 (6 bases). DNA of the CDR3: TGTGCCAGCAGTGAACGTGGGGGGATGAGCGATACGCAGTATTTT. This codes for CASSERGGMSDTQYF.